The 28 T cell receptor beta chains below all came from one sample that was sequenced in a study of shared clonotypes between healthy human individuals. Using immunoSEQ multiplex PCR, the repertoire was profiled, and TCRdb retains in-frame clones only, with some absent. The sample carries 2 million to 2.5 million clones, 90% to 97% recorded once. The sample comprised naive CD4+ T cells sorted from blood. Subset described: CD45RA+ positively selected. The receptors here all came from a man in his late teens or twenties in good health.

The chain employs TRBV7-2 and TRBJ2-7; D might be TRBD2 (6 bases). V shed 1 base and J shed 3 bases, with 13 bases lying between them. The CDR3 covers 15 residues. CDR1 is SGHTA and CDR2 is FQGNSA in the germline V gene. The CDR3 region is CASSLGRGTLYEQYF. In nucleotides, the CDR3 is TGTGCCAGCAGCTTAGGTCGGGGGACGCTCTACGAGCAGTACTTC. The variable domain in full, completed from reference TRBV7-2 and TRBJ2-7, reads GAGVSQSPSNKVTEKGKDVELRCDPISGHTALYWYRQSLGQGLEFLIYFQGNSAPDKSGLPSDRFSAERTGGSVSTLTIQRTQQEDSAVYLCASSLGRGTLYEQYFGPGTRLTVT.

The rearrangement links TRBV5-1 to TRBJ2-3; weak D call: TRBD1 (5 bases). There are 14 residues in the CDR3. V was shortened by 6 bases and J by 3 bases, with 14 bases between the two germline ends. Germline CDR1 is SGHRS and CDR2 is YFSETQ. In DNA form, the CDR3 reads TGCGCCAGCAATCTGGGGCACAATACAGATACGCAGTATTTT. This gives the protein CASNLGHNTDTQYF.

The DNA of the CDR3 is TGTGCCAGCAGCCTCGGACAGGGGAACATTCAGTACTTC. Translating it yields CASSLGQGNIQYF. V usage is TRBV7-8 and J usage is TRBJ2-4, with TRBD1 matching 9 bases. V was pared by 5 bases and J by 7 bases, with 3 bases of the junction left unmatched. The CDR3 is made up of 13 amino acids. Germline V gene lookup returns CDR1 SGHVS and CDR2 FQNEAQ.

The rearrangement joins TRBV27 to TRBJ1-6; unclear D gene. This CDR3 contains 12 residues. Germline V gene lookup returns CDR1 MNHEY and CDR2 SMNVEV (reference sequence). Trimming removed 4 bases at V and 14 bases at J, with 12 bases between. Here the CDR3 reads CASSSPPLALHF. CDR3 bases: TGTGCCAGCAGTTCCCCCCCATTGGCCCTCCACTTT.

J is TRBJ2-7 and V is TRBV29-1; D gene unclear. The CDR3 totals 13 residues. Germline V gives CDR1 SQVTM, CDR2 ANQGSEA. Trimming took 2 bases from V and 5 from J, leaving 13 bases between them. The CDR3 DNA reads as TGCAGCGTTGAACCCCTGGACCGTGACGAGCAGTACTTC. It encodes CSVEPLDRDEQYF.

This clone has just a few counts. The genes are TRBV5-5 and TRBJ2-7; D remains ambiguous. Deletions cut 0 bases from V and 0 bases from J, with 7 bases between. Per the germline V gene, CDR1 is SGHKS and CDR2 is YYEKEE (reference sequence). The CDR3 covers 14 residues. The CDR3 sequence: CASSLAPGSYEQYF. CDR3 in DNA: TGTGCCAGCAGCTTGGCTCCAGGCTCCTACGAGCAGTACTTC.

The chain carries TRBV2 and TRBJ2-7, with a possible D match to TRBD2 (5 bases). This CDR3 spans 13 amino acids. Germline CDR1 and CDR2: SNHLY and FYNNEI. V was cut by 10 bases and J by 5 bases, with 18 bases left in between. This CDR3 reads CAIRLEAEHEQYF. CDR3 sequence (DNA): TGTGCCATCAGACTGGAGGCCGAGCACGAGCAGTACTTC.

The chain links TRBV7-2 to TRBJ1-2; D is uncertain. Trimming removed 4 bases from V and 2 bases from J, with 11 bases in between. Per the germline V gene, CDR1 is SGHTA and CDR2 is FQGNSA. The CDR3 is 14 residues long. The CDR3 region has the DNA TGTGCCAGCAGCTCGCAGGCGTTGAACTATGGCTACACCTTC. Its translation: CASSSQALNYGYTF. The whole variable domain, remainder taken from reference TRBV7-2 and TRBJ1-2, is GAGVSQSPSNKVTEKGKDVELRCDPISGHTALYWYRQSLGQGLEFLIYFQGNSAPDKSGLPSDRFSAERTGGSVSTLTIQRTQQEDSAVYLCASSSQALNYGYTFGSGTRLTVV.

The chain has TRBV29-1 and TRBJ2-7, with 8 nucleotides matching TRBD1. The CDR3 has 12 residues. Germline assignment: CDR1 SQVTM and CDR2 ANQGSEA. The V gene end was trimmed by 6 bases and the J gene end by 7 bases; junction bases not matched to a gene: 8. The CDR3 sequence is CSVAGGQGEQYF. The DNA of the CDR3 is TGCAGCGTAGCAGGGGGCCAGGGGGAGCAGTACTTC.

The CDR3 loop reads CAISKTSGNSYNEQFF. DNA of the CDR3: TGTGCCATCAGTAAGACTAGCGGGAACTCCTACAATGAGCAGTTCTTC. The rearrangement uses TRBV10-3 and TRBJ2-1, with 11 bases lining up with TRBD2. The ends lost 5 bases at V and 0 bases at J; junction bases unmatched: 3. The CDR3 consists of 16 residues. Germline V lookup: CDR1 ENHRY, CDR2 SYGVKD.

The chain employs TRBV7-2 and TRBJ2-3, with a tentative D call TRBD2 (7 bases). Germline CDR1 reads SGHTA; CDR2 reads FQGNSA. CDR3 size: 14 residues. The V end lost 4 bases, the J end lost 4 bases, and 12 bases lay between the germline ends. CDR3 sequence reads: CASSWGGVADTQYF. CDR3 nucleotides: TGTGCCAGCAGCTGGGGGGGCGTGGCAGATACGCAGTATTTT. Complete variable domain (other parts from reference TRBV7-2 and TRBJ2-3): GAGVSQSPSNKVTEKGKDVELRCDPISGHTALYWYRQSLGQGLEFLIYFQGNSAPDKSGLPSDRFSAERTGGSVSTLTIQRTQQEDSAVYLCASSWGGVADTQYFGPGTRLTVL.

There are a few counts of this clone. J is TRBJ1-5 and V is TRBV30, with D hard to call. Germline V lookup: CDR1 GTSNPN, CDR2 SVGIG (reference sequence). Between the trimmed V and J ends, which lost 2 bases and 7 bases, there was a span of 12 bases. This CDR3 has 13 amino acids. CDR3 nucleotide sequence: TGTGCCTGGAGTAGCCTTGTAGGGCAGCCCCAGCATTTT. It yields the protein CAWSSLVGQPQHF.

The chain is built from TRBV27 and TRBJ1-2; no clear D gene. The CDR3 contains 13 residues. Trimming took 3 bases from V and 5 from J, leaving 10 bases between them. Germline-derived CDR1 and CDR2 are MNHEY and SMNVEV (reference sequence). CDR3 in DNA: TGTGCCAGCAGTTTTACGGGGTTTTATGGCTACACCTTC. Translation: CASSFTGFYGYTF.

This clone was counted a single time. Other nucleotide sequences from this sample produce the same CDR3. V and J are TRBV4-1 and TRBJ1-1; D may be TRBD1 (5 bases). The length of the CDR3 is 14 residues. V lost 3 bases and J lost 1, with 9 bases in between. Germline V gives CDR1 MGHRA, CDR2 YSYEKL. The CDR3 nucleotides read TGCGCCAGCAGCCAGGTTGACAGGAACACTGAAGCTTTCTTT. The encoded protein is CASSQVDRNTEAFF.

This clone occurred a few times. The chain employs TRBV6-5 and TRBJ2-7, with a possible D match to TRBD1 (5 bases). This CDR3 spans 16 amino acids. CDR1 and CDR2 from the germline V gene are MNHEY and SVGAGI. Deletions cut 4 bases from V and 3 bases from J, with 19 bases between. The CDR3 protein is CASSSRSAGAFYEQYF. In DNA form, the CDR3 reads TGTGCCAGCAGTTCAAGAAGCGCTGGGGCCTTCTACGAGCAGTACTTC.

DNA for the CDR3: TGTGCCAGCAGCCGACAGAACACCGGGGAGCTGTTTTTT. It yields the protein CASSRQNTGELFF. This chain joins TRBV5-4 and TRBJ2-2; D gene ambiguous. The germline V gene encodes CDR1 SGHNT and CDR2 YYREEE (reference sequence). The CDR3 has 13 residues. Trimming removed 4 bases at V and 1 base at J, with 5 bases between.

The count of this clone is one. The rearrangement links TRBV6-1 to TRBJ1-2; possible D gene TRBD1, 6 bases. CDR1 and CDR2 from the germline V gene are MNHNS and SASEGT. Trimming took off 0 bases at V and 7 bases at J, with 9 bases between the two ends. This CDR3 spans 13 amino acids. As DNA, the CDR3 is TGTGCCAGCAGTGAAGCCAGGGGCATTGGCTACACCTTC. It yields the protein CASSEARGIGYTF.

The chain employs TRBV2 and TRBJ1-2; possible D gene TRBD1, 6 bases. CDR1 SNHLY and CDR2 FYNNEI come from the germline V gene. The CDR3 contains 14 residues. V lost 3 bases and J lost 2, with 10 bases in between. CDR3 in DNA: TGTGCCAGCAGTGATGCAGGGGCCAACTATGGCTACACCTTC. Its protein product is CASSDAGANYGYTF.

V usage is TRBV4-1 and J usage is TRBJ2-5; D unclear. Looked up from germline, CDR1 is MGHRA and CDR2 is YSYEKL. V shed 0 bases and J shed 7 bases, with 6 bases lying between them. There are 12 residues in the CDR3. The CDR3 loop reads CASSQDGRTQYF. As DNA, the CDR3 is TGCGCCAGCAGCCAAGATGGTAGGACCCAGTACTTC.

This clone showed up just once. CDR3 residues: CASSTRDRGSPLHF. Here the CDR3 DNA reads TGTGCCAGCAGCACCCGGGACAGGGGATCACCCCTCCACTTT. The chain combines TRBV7-6 with TRBJ1-6, with 10 bases aligning to TRBD1. The germline gives CDR1 SGHVS, CDR2 FNYEAQ. J gave up 10 bases and V 5 bases, and 5 bases lay outside the gene matches. This CDR3 spans 14 amino acids.

The rearrangement joins TRBV10-3 to TRBJ2-1; D not resolved. The CDR3 spans 14 residues. Germline V CDR1 and CDR2: ENHRY, SYGVKD. Trimming removed 0 bases at V and 7 bases at J, with 10 bases between. The DNA of the CDR3 is TGTGCCATCAGTGAGTCGCAGGTCCTAAATGAGCAGTTCTTC. Translating it yields CAISESQVLNEQFF.

The chain joins TRBV5-5 to TRBJ2-7, with a possible D match to TRBD2 (5 bases). V was shortened by 0 bases and J by 4 bases, with 11 bases between the two germline ends. Looked up from germline, CDR1 is SGHKS and CDR2 is YYEKEE (reference sequence). CDR3 length: 14 amino acids. CDR3 residues: CASSLAVGSYEQYF. CDR3 in DNA: TGTGCCAGCAGCTTGGCGGTTGGGAGTTACGAGCAGTACTTC.

In regard to this clone: One end of the junction varies from germline; a read error may be responsible. This chain uses TRBV25-1 with TRBJ2-5; D is unresolved. CDR1 MGHDK and CDR2 SYGVNS come from the germline V gene. CDR3 length equals 14 residues. The chain's CDR3 is CASSERLNQGTQYF. Here the CDR3 DNA reads TGTGCCAGCAGTGAAAGGCTCAACCAAGGGACCCAGTACTTC.

The V and J genes are TRBV7-9 and TRBJ2-1, with TRBD2 identical over 10 bases. Germline values: CDR1 SEHNR, CDR2 FQNEAQ (reference sequence). V gave up 0 bases and J gave up 0 bases; unmatched junction bases: 2. CDR3 length: 17 residues. CDR3 in amino acids: CASSLASGGSSYNEQFF. In DNA form, the CDR3 reads TGTGCCAGCAGCTTAGCTAGCGGGGGGAGCTCCTACAATGAGCAGTTCTTC. Using reference TRBV7-9 and TRBJ2-1 for the parts outside the CDR3, the full variable domain is DTGVSQNPRHKITKRGQNVTFRCDPISEHNRLYWYRQTLGQGPEFLTYFQNEAQLEKSRLLSDRFSAERPKGSFSTLEIQRTEQGDSAMYLCASSLASGGSSYNEQFFGPGTRLTVL.

The chain links TRBV5-8 to TRBJ1-6; maybe TRBD1 (6 bases). The CDR3 runs to 16 residues. Trimming removed 3 bases from V and 0 bases from J, with 10 bases in between. Looked up from germline, CDR1 is SGHTS and CDR2 is YDEGEE. CDR3 amino acids: CASSWTASSYNSPLHF. In DNA, the CDR3 is TGTGCCAGCAGCTGGACAGCAAGCTCCTATAATTCACCCCTCCACTTT. Variable domain in full (rest from reference TRBV5-8 and TRBJ1-6): EAGVTQSPTHLIKTRGQQATLRCSPISGHTSVYWYQQALGLGLQFLLWYDEGEERNRGNFPPRFSGRQFPNYSSELNVNALELEDSALYLCASSWTASSYNSPLHFGNGTRLTVT.

The chain combines TRBV6-5 with TRBJ1-1; weak D call: TRBD1 (6 bases). The CDR3 totals 14 residues. Germline loops: CDR1 MNHEY, CDR2 SVGAGI. The germline V and J ends were trimmed by 6 bases and 4 bases, with 15 bases remaining between them. The CDR3 DNA reads TGTGCCAGCAGAGCCCCCGGACAGTCCACTGAAGCTTTCTTT. This sequence encodes CASRAPGQSTEAFF.

The chain links TRBV11-3 to TRBJ2-3; D is possibly TRBD2 (5 bases). The V and J ends lost 5 bases and 3 bases respectively, with 12 bases between them. Germline lookup yields CDR1 SGHNT and CDR2 YENEEA. The CDR3 sequence is 14 residues long. The CDR3 bases are TGTGCCAGCAGCGGAGGTGAGAGTACAGATACGCAGTATTTT. Its translation is CASSGGESTDTQYF.

J is TRBJ1-5 and V is TRBV19, with 10 bases identical to TRBD1. CDR1 and CDR2 from the germline V gene are LNHDA and SQIVND (reference sequence). V was pared by 7 bases and J by 3 bases, with 9 bases of the junction left unmatched. The CDR3 has 16 residues. DNA for the CDR3: TGTGCCAGTAAGGCCCGGGACAGGGGCAACAATCAGCCCCAGCATTTT. Translation: CASKARDRGNNQPQHF.